What follows are 4 T cell receptor beta chains derived from one specimen sequenced in a study of T cells after yellow fever vaccination. TCRdb re-derived calls from the 5' RACE reads in MiXCR, one entry per CDR3 protein. The top ten clones hold about 40% of a sample with around 200,000 distinct CDR3 sequences, approximately 11% of them seen once. Sequences were derived from CD8+ T cells sorted from PBMCs, sampled 15 days after the yellow fever booster vaccination. These receptors were collected from a man aged 18 to 30 who received the YFV17D yellow fever vaccine.

A few counts support this clonotype. This sequence joins TRBV19 and TRBJ1-6, with unresolved D. Trimming removed 5 bases from V and 6 bases from J, with 14 bases in between. CDR1 and CDR2 from the germline V gene are LNHDA and SQIVND (reference sequence). This CDR3 has 15 residues. CDR3 loop: CASSRAGDFNSPLHF. The CDR3 bases are TGTGCCAGTAGTCGGGCAGGCGACTTTAATTCACCCCTCCACTTT. Drawing the rest from reference TRBV19 and TRBJ1-6, the complete variable domain is DGGITQSPKYLFRKEGQNVTLSCEQNLNHDAMYWYRQDPGQGLRLIYYSQIVNDFQKGDIAEGYSVSREKKESFPLTVTSAQKNPTAFYLCASSRAGDFNSPLHFGNGTRLTVT.

This clonotype occurred a few times. This chain connects TRBV27 to TRBJ1-2; D unclear. The germline CDR1 and CDR2 sequences are MNHEY and SMNVEV (reference sequence). CDR3 size: 9 residues. The V gene lost 11 bases and the J gene lost 8 bases, with 9 bases spanning the gap. In DNA, the CDR3 is TGTGCCGGTGCGGGGGGCTACACCTTC. Its translation: CAGAGGYTF.

This clonotype was counted only a few times. This chain joins TRBV4-2 and TRBJ1-6; a weak D match, TRBD1 (5 bases). V was shortened by 4 bases and J by 0 bases, with 13 bases between the two germline ends. There are 17 residues in the CDR3. Germline CDR1 and CDR2: LGHNA and YNFKEQ. CDR3: CASSPSYRSSYNSPLHF. The CDR3 DNA sequence: TGTGCCAGCAGCCCGAGTTACAGGAGCTCCTATAATTCACCCCTCCACTTT.

This clonotype was observed a few times. The V gene is TRBV6-6, the J gene TRBJ2-1, with D possibly matching TRBD1 (7 bases). The germline V gene encodes CDR1 MNHNY and CDR2 SVGAGI (reference sequence). V dropped 2 bases and J dropped 4 bases, with 18 bases sitting between them. CDR3 length: 17 amino acids. The CDR3 coding sequence is TGTGCCAGCAGTTACCGAGGCGGGCAGGGGGGTTACAATGAGCAGTTCTTC. Encoded protein: CASSYRGGQGGYNEQFF.